The entry that follows covers one TCR beta chain sequence. What it recognizes is unknown. These data come from a study of beta chain features in type 1 diabetes. Sorting that relied on CD45RO/CCR7/CD25/CD127/CD95/CD27 yielded CD4+ naive, central memory, regulatory and stem cell-like memory cells. Every bit of the isolated RNA underwent reverse transcription, so sequencing read expressed TCRB transcripts. Sequenced by immunoSEQ multiplex PCR; TCRdb stores in-frame clones only, minus some. The sample yields a few hundred thousand clones, 13% seen once. Study-level results: It was among patients, rather than healthy donors, that naive, central memory and Treg TCRB repertoires appeared more similar. Moderately but significantly shorter TCRB CDR3s were found in Type 1 diabetes patients in all four CD4+ subsets.

Losses at the gene ends were 6 bases for V and 4 bases for J; bases not matched to a gene: 11. The CDR3 sequence is 15 residues long. Per germline, CDR1 MNHEY and CDR2 SVGAGI. The origin of this receptor is a young woman with type 1 diabetes. V and J are TRBV6-5 and TRBJ2-5; 7 positions match TRBD2. The sample comprised naive CD4+ T cells from blood. The CDR3 DNA is TGTGCCAGCAGCTCCTTAGCGGGTTTTAGAGAGACCCAGTACTTC. This gives the protein CASSSLAGFRETQYF.